This TCR beta chain was found in a study of molecular identifiers for immune sequencing clone quantification. The bulk TCR libraries were made with methods described before and with listed TCR primers. From the PCR reads, TCRdb called clonotypes with MiXCR, one entry per CDR3 protein. Found here are under 600,000 distinct CDR3 sequences, roughly 23% of them singletons; the top ten hold about 0.84%. Of note for this clonotype: Antigen: not known.

Study-wide results and limits: Clones with over 20 RNA copies captured over 99% of effector molecules but under 1% of naive ones.

There are 17 residues in the CDR3. Germline V CDR1 and CDR2: SEHNR, FQNEAQ (reference sequence). V gave up 6 bases and J gave up 0 bases, with 18 bases separating them. Sorted naive CD8 T cells, about 20,000 to 1,100,000, were sequenced from 10%, 30% or 50% RNA. Researchers sorted naive CD8 T cells as cells that were CD8+CD4-CCR7+CD45RA+. Material: naive CD8+ T cells from blood, with Jurkat cell RNA spiked in. Sample subset: FACS-sorted CD8+CD4-CCR7+CD45RA+ naive T cells. This clonotype was obtained from a human donor in good health. Some libraries in this study had Jurkat cell RNA spiked in. This rearrangement joins TRBV7-9 to TRBJ1-3, with D perhaps TRBD1 (6 bases). CDR3 nucleotides: TGTGCCAGCAGTCCGAATAGAGGACAGATCTCTGGAAACACCATATATTTT. Protein sequence: CASSPNRGQISGNTIYF. Together with reference TRBV7-9 and TRBJ1-3, the CDR3 gives the full variable domain: DTGVSQNPRHKITKRGQNVTFRCDPISEHNRLYWYRQTLGQGPEFLTYFQNEAQLEKSRLLSDRFSAERPKGSFSTLEIQRTEQGDSAMYLCASSPNRGQISGNTIYFGEGSWLTVV.